The clone carrying this T cell receptor beta chain was seen once. Method: immunoSEQ multiplex PCR; TCRdb's copy keeps in-frame clones and lacks some. This sample has 30,000 to 35,000 clones, with more than 80% found just once. The sample is drawn from a study of blood T cell repertoires in COVID-19. Overall study: T cells, B-cell-depleted T cells, or PBMCs supplied cDNA or gDNA.

The ends lost 4 bases at V and 4 bases at J; junction bases unmatched: 3. CDR1 is SNHLY, CDR2 FYNNEI, per germline. The CDR3 sequence is 16 residues long. The sequence came from a middle-aged woman with active or convalescent COVID-19. The sample taken for sequencing was peripheral blood. The genes are TRBV2 and TRBJ2-1, with 14 bases that match TRBD2. CDR3 DNA: TGTGCCAGCAGTGCAAGACTAGCGGGGGGGTACAATGAGCAGTTCTTC. Amino acids: CASSARLAGGYNEQFF.